The entry that follows covers one T cell receptor (beta chain) sequence. Antigen unknown. Compared with germline, one end of the junction differs, possibly owing to a read error. Method: immunoSEQ multiplex PCR; TCRdb's copy keeps in-frame clones and lacks some. The sample shows about 81,000 clones, over 85% of them seen only once. The data were taken from a study of human versus mouse CDR3 diversity and MHC coevolution. Study-wide background: Between roughly 0.6 x 10^7 and 1.7 x 10^7 valid reads came from each sample. General observations from the study: The lowest clonal inequality scores came from most of the three human donors. Humans had the largest estimated TCR beta repertoire, 1.5 million to 2 million clonotypes.

Germline V CDR1 and CDR2: SSHAT, FNYEAQ (reference sequence). This CDR3 comprises 14 residues. This receptor was identified in a person between 25 and 70 years old in good health. The specimen sequenced was naive CD4+ T cells from blood. As to subset: CD45RO-negative CD62L-positive naive CD4 T cells. The rearrangement uses TRBV7-7 and TRBJ2-5; TRBD1 agrees at 7 bases. CDR3 bases: TGTGCTAGCAGCGTGGACAGGAACCAAGAGACCCAGTACTTC. It translates to CASSVDRNQETQYF.